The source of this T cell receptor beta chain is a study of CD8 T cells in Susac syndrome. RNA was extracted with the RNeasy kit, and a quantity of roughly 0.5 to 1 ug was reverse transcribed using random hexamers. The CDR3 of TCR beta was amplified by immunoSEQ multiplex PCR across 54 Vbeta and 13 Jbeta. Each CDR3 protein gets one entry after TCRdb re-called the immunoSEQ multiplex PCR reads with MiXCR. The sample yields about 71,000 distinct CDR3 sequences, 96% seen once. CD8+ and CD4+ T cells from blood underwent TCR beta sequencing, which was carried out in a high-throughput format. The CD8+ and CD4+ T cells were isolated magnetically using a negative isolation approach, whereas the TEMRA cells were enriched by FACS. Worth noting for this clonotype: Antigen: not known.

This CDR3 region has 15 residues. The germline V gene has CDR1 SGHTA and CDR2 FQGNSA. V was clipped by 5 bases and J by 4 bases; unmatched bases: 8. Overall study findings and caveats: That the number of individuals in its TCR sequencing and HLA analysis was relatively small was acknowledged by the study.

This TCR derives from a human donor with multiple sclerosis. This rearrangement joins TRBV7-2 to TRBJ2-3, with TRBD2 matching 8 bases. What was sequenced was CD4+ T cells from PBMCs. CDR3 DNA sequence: TGTGCCAGCAGCCCGCTTACGGGGGGGCCAGATACGCAGTATTTT. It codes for CASSPLTGGPDTQYF.